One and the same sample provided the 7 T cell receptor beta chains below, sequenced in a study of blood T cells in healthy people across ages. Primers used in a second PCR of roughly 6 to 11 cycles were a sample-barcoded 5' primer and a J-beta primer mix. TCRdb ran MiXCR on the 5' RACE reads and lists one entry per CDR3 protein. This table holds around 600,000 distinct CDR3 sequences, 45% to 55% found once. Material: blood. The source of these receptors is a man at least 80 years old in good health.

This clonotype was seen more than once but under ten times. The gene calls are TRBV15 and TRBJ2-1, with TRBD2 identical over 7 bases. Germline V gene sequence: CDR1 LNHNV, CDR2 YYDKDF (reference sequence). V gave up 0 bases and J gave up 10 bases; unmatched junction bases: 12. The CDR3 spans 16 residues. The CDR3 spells CATSRDRGVLGSEQFF. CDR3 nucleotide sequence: TGTGCCACCAGCAGAGATCGGGGGGTCCTGGGTTCGGAGCAGTTCTTC.

CDR3 in DNA: TGTGCCAGCAGTGAAATCAGGATTCAGTACTTC. It specifies CASSEIRIQYF. The chain couples TRBV2 to TRBJ2-4; D gene unclear. Germline CDR1 reads SNHLY; CDR2 reads FYNNEI. The CDR3 is 11 residues long. V dropped 2 bases and J dropped 10 bases, with 6 bases sitting between them.

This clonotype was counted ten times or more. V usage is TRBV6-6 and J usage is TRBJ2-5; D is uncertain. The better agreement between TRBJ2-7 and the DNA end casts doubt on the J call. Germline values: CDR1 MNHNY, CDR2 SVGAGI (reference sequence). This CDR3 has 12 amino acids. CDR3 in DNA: TGTGCCAGCAGTTACCCCGATGGCGAGCAGTACTTC. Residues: CASSYPDGEQYF.

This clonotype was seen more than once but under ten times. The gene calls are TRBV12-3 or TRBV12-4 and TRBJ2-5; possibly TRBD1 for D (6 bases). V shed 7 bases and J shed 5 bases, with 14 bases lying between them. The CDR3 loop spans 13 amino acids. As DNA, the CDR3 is TGTGCCAGCACCCCTTGGGGGCCGGAGACCCAGTACTTC. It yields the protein CASTPWGPETQYF.

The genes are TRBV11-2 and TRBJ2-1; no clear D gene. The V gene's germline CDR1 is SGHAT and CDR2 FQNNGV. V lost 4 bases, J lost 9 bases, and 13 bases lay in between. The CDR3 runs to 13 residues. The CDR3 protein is CASSSGSDFEQFF. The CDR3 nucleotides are TGTGCCAGCAGCTCCGGGTCTGACTTTGAGCAGTTCTTC.

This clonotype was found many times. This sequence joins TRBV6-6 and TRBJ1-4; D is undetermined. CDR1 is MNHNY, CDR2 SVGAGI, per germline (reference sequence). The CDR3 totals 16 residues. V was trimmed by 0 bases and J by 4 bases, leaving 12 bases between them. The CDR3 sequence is CASSYSDVGVNEKLFF. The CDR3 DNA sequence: TGTGCCAGCAGTTACTCGGATGTCGGGGTTAATGAAAAACTGTTTTTT.

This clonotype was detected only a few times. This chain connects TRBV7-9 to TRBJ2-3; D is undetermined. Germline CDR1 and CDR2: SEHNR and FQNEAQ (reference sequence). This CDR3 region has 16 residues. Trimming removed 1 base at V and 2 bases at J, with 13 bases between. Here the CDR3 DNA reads TGTGCCAGCAGCTTAGATGGCTTCCCAGACACAGATACGCAGTATTTT. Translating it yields CASSLDGFPDTDTQYF.